This entry lists 22 T cell receptor beta chains sequenced from one sample in a study of cytomegalovirus exposure and HLA in healthy donors. Primers included in the PCR were 60 Vbeta and 13 Jbeta primers. Generated by immunoSEQ multiplex PCR, the TCRdb table keeps only in-frame clones and is missing some. The sample table sets out 70,000 to 80,000 clones. The sequenced sample was PBMCs. These receptors came from a man aged 35-49 years in good health and CMV-seronegative.

The chain links TRBV5-1 to TRBJ1-1; D may be TRBD1 (5 bases). Trimming cost V 4 bases and J 0 bases, with 10 bases left between them. This CDR3 contains 14 residues. Germline V gives CDR1 SGHRS, CDR2 YFSETQ. CDR3 residues: CASSPDTLNTEAFF. The CDR3 nucleotides read TGCGCCAGCAGCCCGGACACCTTGAACACTGAAGCTTTCTTT.

V usage is TRBV5-5 and J usage is TRBJ1-4; 8 nucleotides agree with TRBD1. V trimming: 4 bases; J trimming: 8 bases; junction bases outside the gene matches: 7. There are 14 residues in the CDR3. CDR1 and CDR2 (germline): SGHKS, YYEKEE (reference sequence). In nucleotides, the CDR3 is TGTGCCAGCAGCATCACAGGGGGGAGCGAAAAACTGTTTTTT. The encoded protein is CASSITGGSEKLFF.

The chain has TRBV28 and TRBJ1-1; TRBD1 might be the D (6 bases). Trimming cost V 7 bases and J 5 bases, with 14 bases left between them. CDR1 MDHEN and CDR2 SYDVKM come from the germline V gene. The CDR3 covers 13 residues. The CDR3 is CASITTGLTEAFF. Written as DNA, the CDR3 is TGTGCCAGCATTACTACAGGGTTGACTGAAGCTTTCTTT.

The chain combines TRBV7-2 with TRBJ2-5, with TRBD2 identical over 9 bases. TRBJ2-7 matches the DNA end more closely, so the J call is doubtful. The CDR3 loop spans 15 amino acids. CDR1 is SGHTA and CDR2 is FQGNSA in the germline V gene. CDR3 residues: CASSLLAGSSYEQYF. The CDR3 bases are TGTGCCAGCAGCTTACTAGCGGGGAGCTCCTACGAGCAGTACTTC.

The J gene is TRBJ2-3, the V gene TRBV5-1, with a weak D call TRBD2 (5 bases). Germline values: CDR1 SGHRS, CDR2 YFSETQ. Trimming took 2 bases from V and 6 from J, leaving 13 bases between them. This CDR3 is 14 amino acids long. The CDR3 region is CASSLRGLEDTQYF. The CDR3 nucleotides are TGCGCCAGCAGCTTACGGGGTCTTGAGGATACGCAGTATTTT.

J is TRBJ2-7 and V is TRBV5-6; TRBD2 matches at 9 bases. The CDR3 is 13 amino acids. Germline-derived CDR1 and CDR2 are SGHDT and YYEEEE. The ends lost 9 bases at V and 2 bases at J; junction bases unmatched: 6. CDR3 sequence (DNA): TGTGCCACCTCCGGCGGGGGGGCCTACGAGCAGTACTTC. It translates to CATSGGGAYEQYF.

The chain employs TRBV7-9 and TRBJ1-2, with 9 bases aligning to TRBD1. Germline CDR1 and CDR2: SEHNR and FQNEAQ (reference sequence). CDR3 size: 13 residues. V shed 5 bases, J shed 4 bases, and the junction held 2 bases outside the gene matches. The DNA of the CDR3 is TGTGCCAGCAGCCCGGGACAGGGCTATGGCTACACCTTC. Translating gives CASSPGQGYGYTF.

The CDR3 coding sequence is TGTGCCAGCAGCCCCCGGACTAGCGGGGTTTCTGGAGATACGCAGTATTTT. Amino acid sequence: CASSPRTSGVSGDTQYF. The chain combines TRBV9 with TRBJ2-3; 12 bases fit TRBD2. V was clipped by 4 bases and J by 5 bases; unmatched bases: 11. Germline V CDR1 and CDR2: SGDLS, YYNGEE. CDR3 size: 17 residues.

The J gene is TRBJ1-5, the V gene TRBV19; D unclear. The CDR3 is 15 amino acids. V was pared by 2 bases and J by 2 bases, with 10 bases between. Germline loops: CDR1 LNHDA, CDR2 SQIVND (reference sequence). CDR3 residues: CASSIRERRNQPQHF. The CDR3 DNA is TGTGCCAGTAGTATAAGGGAGAGGCGCAATCAGCCCCAGCATTTT.

The chain links TRBV19 to TRBJ1-5; 7 nucleotides line up with TRBD1. Germline assignment: CDR1 LNHDA and CDR2 SQIVND (reference sequence). CDR3 size: 13 residues. The trim removed 6 bases at V and 6 bases at J, leaving 5 bases unmatched. The CDR3: CASRVGGSQPQHF. The CDR3 nucleotides read TGTGCCAGTAGGGTAGGGGGCAGTCAGCCCCAGCATTTT.

CDR3 protein: CASGLVPTGLRGSGANVLTF. The CDR3 DNA reads TGTGCTAGTGGTTTGGTTCCGACAGGGCTCCGAGGCTCTGGGGCCAACGTCCTGACTTTC. The chain combines TRBV12-5 with TRBJ2-6; 7 bases match TRBD1. The CDR3 sequence is 20 residues long. The V gene's germline CDR1 is LGHNT and CDR2 FRNRAP. The V gene end was trimmed by 0 bases and the J gene end by 0 bases; junction bases not matched to a gene: 11.

The genes are TRBV5-4 and TRBJ2-3; tentative D call: TRBD1 (6 bases). This CDR3 spans 14 amino acids. The V end was cut by 4 bases, the J end by 3 bases, with 12 bases between. Germline V gene sequence: CDR1 SGHNT, CDR2 YYREEE (reference sequence). This chain's CDR3 is CASSPWTVTDTQYF. The CDR3, as DNA: TGTGCCAGCAGCCCGTGGACAGTAACAGATACGCAGTATTTT.

The gene calls are TRBV28 and TRBJ2-5, with D unresolved. Germline V gene data show CDR1 as MDHEN and CDR2 as SYDVKM. The V end lost 3 bases, the J end lost 5 bases, and 13 bases lay between the germline ends. CDR3 length: 14 residues. The CDR3 region is CASSFATQRETQYF. As DNA, the CDR3 is TGTGCCAGCAGTTTCGCGACTCAAAGGGAGACCCAGTACTTC.

This chain uses TRBV5-1 with TRBJ2-3; 7 bases match TRBD1. In germline, CDR1 is SGHRS, CDR2 YFSETQ. This CDR3 contains 15 residues. V trimming: 0 bases; J trimming: 0 bases; junction bases outside the gene matches: 1. Here the CDR3 DNA reads TGCGCCAGCAGCTTGGACAGGGGAAGCACAGATACGCAGTATTTT. Protein product: CASSLDRGSTDTQYF.

V gene TRBV5-1 combines with J gene TRBJ2-3; 8 nucleotides agree with TRBD2. Germline CDR1 SGHRS, CDR2 YFSETQ. This CDR3 has 17 amino acids. J was trimmed by 2 bases and V by 2 bases; bases with no gene match: 10. CDR3 bases: TGCGCCAGCAGCTTTACCCCCTCCGGGGGGGCCACAGATACGCAGTATTTT. Translated: CASSFTPSGGATDTQYF. The entire variable domain, with the rest obtained from reference TRBV5-1 and TRBJ2-3, is as follows: KAGVTQTPRYLIKTRGQQVTLSCSPISGHRSVSWYQQTPGQGLQFLFEYFSETQRNKGNFPGRFSGRQFSNSRSEMNVSTLELGDSALYLCASSFTPSGGATDTQYFGPGTRLTVL.

The chain links TRBV19 to TRBJ2-7; TRBD2 agrees at 8 bases. The CDR3 contains 16 residues. CDR1 LNHDA and CDR2 SQIVND come from the germline V gene (reference sequence). The V and J ends lost 4 bases and 6 bases, in that order; junction bases with no gene match: 14. The CDR3: CASSTASTGGLGEQYF. As DNA, the CDR3 is TGTGCCAGTAGTACCGCTTCAACGGGGGGGTTAGGCGAGCAGTACTTC.

The chain recombines TRBV30 with TRBJ1-2; D unresolved. Germline V gives CDR1 GTSNPN, CDR2 SVGIG (reference sequence). V lost 3 bases, J lost 1 base, and 3 bases lay in between. The CDR3 is 11 amino acids. CDR3 amino acids: CAWSGNYGYTF. CDR3 bases: TGTGCCTGGAGCGGTAACTATGGCTACACCTTC.

The chain combines TRBV19 with TRBJ2-5; 11 positions match TRBD2. This CDR3 has 15 amino acids. CDR1 is LNHDA, CDR2 SQIVND, per germline (reference sequence). V lost 3 bases and J lost 2; bases outside the gene matches: 2. The CDR3 loop is CASSILAGGQETQYF. CDR3 nucleotides: TGTGCCAGTAGTATTTTAGCGGGGGGGCAAGAGACCCAGTACTTC.

The gene calls are TRBV9 and TRBJ2-7, with no clear D. This CDR3 has 13 residues. CDR1 and CDR2 (germline): SGDLS, YYNGEE. V was pared by 0 bases and J by 11 bases, with 15 bases between. DNA for the CDR3: TGTGCCAGCAGCGTAGAGGCATCGGGTTTGGAGTACTTC. Translating gives CASSVEASGLEYF. The full variable domain, completed using reference TRBV9 and TRBJ2-7, is DSGVTQTPKHLITATGQRVTLRCSPRSGDLSVYWYQQSLDQGLQFLIQYYNGEERAKGNILERFSAQQFPDLHSELNLSSLELGDSALYFCASSVEASGLEYFGPGTRLTVT.

This rearrangement joins TRBV18 to TRBJ2-7; D might be TRBD1 (6 bases). Trimming shortened V by 2 bases and J by 2 bases, and 13 bases separated the two germline ends. Looked up from germline, CDR1 is KGHSH and CDR2 is LQKENI. This CDR3 spans 15 amino acids. The DNA for the CDR3 is TGTGCCAGCTCACCAGGGACACTCGGACCCTACGAGCAGTACTTC. Protein: CASSPGTLGPYEQYF. Full variable domain (outside the CDR3, taken from reference TRBV18 and TRBJ2-7): NAGVMQNPRHLVRRRGQEARLRCSPMKGHSHVYWYRQLPEEGLKFMVYLQKENIIDESGMPKERFSAEFPKEGPSILRIQQVVRGDSAAYFCASSPGTLGPYEQYFGPGTRLTVT.

The chain has TRBV15 and TRBJ2-5; 7 nucleotides agree with TRBD1. V was clipped by 2 bases and J by 4 bases; unmatched bases: 7. This CDR3 comprises 15 residues. Germline loops: CDR1 LNHNV, CDR2 YYDKDF (reference sequence). Written as DNA, the CDR3 is TGTGCCACCAGCAGACCCGACAGGGTAGGAGAGACCCAGTACTTC. Translating gives CATSRPDRVGETQYF.

This sequence joins TRBV18 and TRBJ1-2, with 10 bases aligning to TRBD1. With V trimmed by 5 bases and J by 4 bases, 7 bases remained unmatched. CDR1 and CDR2 from the germline V gene are KGHSH and LQKENI. The length of the CDR3 is 15 residues. CDR3: CASSYGQGVSYGYTF. The CDR3 nucleotides are TGTGCCAGCTCATATGGACAGGGGGTCTCCTATGGCTACACCTTC.